The clone carrying this T cell receptor (beta chain) was seen at least ten times. The sample comes from a study of neurological immune-mediated disorders. A 10-nucleotide random UMI tagged transcripts in template-switch 5'RACE cDNA synthesis. From the 5' RACE reads, TCRdb called clonotypes with MiXCR, one entry per CDR3 protein. Of about 52,000 distinct CDR3 sequences listed, less than 4% are singletons. The source material was PBMCs. This sequence originates from a man in his 60s with multiple sclerosis.

As DNA, the CDR3 is TGTGCCATCAGTGAGGTAGGCGGCGAGGATACGCAGTATTTT. Translation gives CAISEVGGEDTQYF. This sequence joins TRBV10-3 and TRBJ2-3; D not resolved. The ends were cut back, 2 bases at V and 6 bases at J, with 12 bases in the middle. This CDR3 comprises 14 residues. Germline V lookup: CDR1 ENHRY, CDR2 SYGVKD.